This passage covers 21 T cell receptor beta chains from one sample sequenced in a study of response to subunit inactivated influenza vaccine (dated by TCRdb to 2017 to 2018). Library generation was performed with RT-PCR. This sample was sequenced with an Illumina HiSeq 2500. TCRdb applied fastp at Q25 and MiXCR to the public reads, then kept only in-frame beta chains. Identical CDR3 proteins give one entry, which carries the most common genes and DNA. Counted in this sample were under 850,000 distinct CDR3 sequences; approximately 17% of them appeared once. The ten biggest clones cover 9.5% to 13% of the sample. Sample: PBMCs from blood, taken approximately 5 days after vaccination. The receptor source for this set is a man in his forties or fifties who received an inactivated influenza vaccine. Donor details come from another sample of the same person, matched by shared clones.

This clonotype was observed a few times. The rearrangement links TRBV12-3 or TRBV12-4 to TRBJ2-5; D possibly uses TRBD1 or TRBD2 (5 bases each). This CDR3 has 14 residues. Trimming pared 3 bases from V and 2 bases from J, leaving 10 bases between. The CDR3 sequence is CASSFEGRQETQYF. DNA of the CDR3: TGTGCCAGCAGTTTCGAGGGACGACAAGAGACCCAGTACTTC.

This clonotype was observed a handful of times. The V call is TRBV4-1, the J call TRBJ2-1; D call uncertain. Germline V gene data show CDR1 as MGHRA and CDR2 as YSYEKL. V was pared by 1 base and J by 2 bases, with 12 bases between. The CDR3 totals 16 residues. DNA of the CDR3: TGCGCCAGCAGCCAAGTTAATCTCATAACCTACAATGAGCAGTTCTTC. It translates to CASSQVNLITYNEQFF.

This clonotype was seen only a few times. The chain combines TRBV6-1 with TRBJ2-5, with TRBD2 identical over 12 bases. Per the germline V gene, CDR1 is MNHNS and CDR2 is SASEGT. Trimming at V came to 8 bases and at J to 2 bases, leaving 3 bases not matched to a gene. CDR3 length: 14 amino acids. The CDR3 DNA reads as TGTGCCAGCCGGACTAGCGGGGCTCAAGAGACCCAGTACTTC. It specifies CASRTSGAQETQYF.

In this sample, this clonotype turned up a few times. J is TRBJ1-2 and V is TRBV7-2; D remains unclear. The V end lost 5 bases, the J end lost 5 bases, and 15 bases lay between the germline ends. Germline assignment: CDR1 SGHTA and CDR2 FQGNSA. This CDR3 has 14 amino acids. The CDR3 protein is CASSLTPTTYGYTF. The CDR3, as DNA: TGTGCCAGCAGCCTGACACCGACTACTTATGGCTACACCTTC.

The CDR3 region has the DNA TGCTTTGCTAGAACCGGGATAGGGGGCGGTTCACCCCTCCACTTT. Its translation is CFARTGIGGGSPLHF. The rearrangement links TRBV20-1 to TRBJ1-6; TRBD1 agrees at 7 bases. Germline values: CDR1 DFQATT, CDR2 SNEGSKA (reference sequence). The CDR3 contains 15 residues.

This chain connects TRBV28 to TRBJ2-7; D gene uncertain. The CDR3 totals 12 residues. The germline V gene encodes CDR1 MDHEN and CDR2 SYDVKM. The CDR3 loop is CATSRSAYEQYF. The CDR3 DNA is TGTGCGACAAGTAGAAGTGCCTACGAGCAGTACTTC.

In this sample, this clonotype turned up a few times. The rearrangement joins TRBV10-3 to TRBJ2-1, with TRBD2 matching over 11 bases. The CDR3 contains 19 residues. V gave up 2 bases and J gave up 0 bases; unmatched junction bases: 9. From germline, CDR1 is ENHRY and CDR2 SYGVKD. The CDR3, as DNA: TGTGCCATCAGTGAGGCGGCTAGCGGGGGGTTTGGCTCCTACAATGAGCAGTTCTTC. Its translation is CAISEAASGGFGSYNEQFF.

There are a few counts of this clonotype. The chain employs TRBV20-1 and TRBJ2-1; tentative D call: TRBD1 (6 bases). Trimming shortened V by 3 bases and J by 0 bases, and 15 bases separated the two germline ends. Germline V gene sequence: CDR1 DFQATT, CDR2 SNEGSKA (reference sequence). The length of the CDR3 is 16 residues. The CDR3 loop reads CSASGEGVGSYNEQFF. CDR3 in DNA: TGCAGTGCTAGTGGAGAGGGGGTCGGCTCCTACAATGAGCAGTTCTTC.

This clonotype was counted between two and nine times. The chain is built from TRBV20-1 and TRBJ2-3; D not certain. This CDR3 comprises 18 residues. Germline V gene lookup returns CDR1 DFQATT and CDR2 SNEGSKA (reference sequence). Trimming left V 4 bases short and J 1 base short, with 24 bases between. CDR3 nucleotides: TGCAGTGCTATTACGCGAAGCAGACTGGCCGGCGGCACAGATACGCAGTATTTT. Translating it yields CSAITRSRLAGGTDTQYF.

The J gene is TRBJ1-5, the V gene TRBV7-6, with D possibly TRBD1 on 5 matching bases. Germline V gives CDR1 SGHVS, CDR2 FNYEAQ. This CDR3 is built from 13 residues. V was clipped by 3 bases and J by 6 bases, with 9 bases between them. This chain's CDR3 is CASSLYGGQPQHF. In DNA, the CDR3 is TGTGCCAGCAGCTTGTACGGGGGTCAGCCCCAGCATTTT.

This clonotype was recorded a few times. The chain uses TRBV4-3 and TRBJ1-1; 8 bases match TRBD1. The CDR3 covers 16 residues. From germline, CDR1 is LGHNA and CDR2 YSLEER. The J segment lost 1 base and the V segment lost 2 bases, leaving 6 bases of the junction unmatched. CDR3 DNA: TGCGCCAGCAGCCAACAGACAGGGGCCGCGAACACTGAAGCTTTCTTT. Translation: CASSQQTGAANTEAFF.

CDR3: CASSSRSGGSIGQYF. CDR3 in DNA: TGTGCCAGCAGTTCCCGTAGCGGGGGCAGTATTGGCCAGTACTTC. V gene TRBV28 combines with J gene TRBJ2-5, with 9 bases matching TRBD2. The V gene end was trimmed by 4 bases and the J gene end by 10 bases; junction bases not matched to a gene: 13. This CDR3 has 15 residues. Germline CDR1 and CDR2: MDHEN and SYDVKM.

V is TRBV27 and J is TRBJ2-1; 8 nucleotides line up with TRBD2. V dropped 6 bases and J dropped 8; count of bases not matched to a gene: 6. Germline lookup yields CDR1 MNHEY and CDR2 SMNVEV (reference sequence). The CDR3 is 13 amino acids. DNA for the CDR3: TGTGCCAGCAGCCACGGGGGGGGGTATGAGCAGTTCTTC. As protein: CASSHGGGYEQFF.

The chain recombines TRBV11-1 with TRBJ2-6; D may correspond to TRBD1 or TRBD2 (6 bases each). The CDR3 is 18 amino acids. V was pared by 5 bases and J by 0 bases, with 17 bases between. The germline V gene has CDR1 SGHAT and CDR2 FQDESV (reference sequence). CDR3 bases: TGTGCCAGCAGCCCATCGGGGGCAGGAGTCTCTGGGGCCAACGTCCTGACTTTC. Protein sequence: CASSPSGAGVSGANVLTF.

The rearrangement uses TRBV7-2 and TRBJ1-2; weak D call: TRBD1 (6 bases). This CDR3 is 12 amino acids long. CDR1 and CDR2 (germline): SGHTA, FQGNSA. V lost 5 bases to trimming and J lost 9 bases, with 13 bases between them. CDR3 in DNA: TGTGCCAGCAGCCCCTTACAGGGTCGCTACACCTTC. It is translated as CASSPLQGRYTF.

This rearrangement joins TRBV4-2 to TRBJ2-7; 7 nucleotides line up with TRBD2. The trim removed 4 bases at V and 7 bases at J, leaving 13 bases unmatched. Germline lookup yields CDR1 LGHNA and CDR2 YNFKEQ. CDR3 length equals 15 residues. As DNA, the CDR3 is TGTGCCAGCAGCCTAAGCGGGACTGGGATGGGTGAGCAGTACTTC. It translates to CASSLSGTGMGEQYF.

This clonotype has just a few counts. The chain has TRBV6-1 and TRBJ1-4; 10 nucleotides agree with TRBD1. Germline CDR1 MNHNS, CDR2 SASEGT. J gave up 8 bases and V 6 bases, and 6 bases lay outside the gene matches. The CDR3 is 14 residues long. CDR3 loop: CASRGTGAQEKLFF. Here the CDR3 DNA reads TGTGCCAGCAGGGGGACAGGGGCGCAGGAAAAACTGTTTTTT.

The J gene is TRBJ2-1, the V gene TRBV5-5; tentatively, D is TRBD2 (7 bases). Trimming took 0 bases from V and 4 from J, leaving 17 bases between them. This CDR3 contains 17 residues. Germline lookup yields CDR1 SGHKS and CDR2 YYEKEE (reference sequence). Here the CDR3 reads CASSLAGGPGLYNEQFF. In nucleotides, the CDR3 is TGTGCCAGCAGCTTGGCGGGGGGCCCGGGTTTGTACAATGAGCAGTTCTTC.

J is TRBJ1-3 and V is TRBV7-9; no clear D. Germline V gene sequence: CDR1 SEHNR, CDR2 FQNEAQ (reference sequence). V was clipped by 8 bases and J by 2 bases, with 13 bases between them. This CDR3 has 14 amino acids. The CDR3: CASSGVLAGNTIYF. The CDR3 DNA reads as TGTGCCAGCTCCGGCGTCCTAGCTGGAAACACCATATATTTT.

The chain joins TRBV12-3 or TRBV12-4 to TRBJ2-7; TRBD2 aligns across 8 bases. V dropped 6 bases and J dropped 7; count of bases not matched to a gene: 5. The CDR3 contains 12 residues. In DNA form, the CDR3 reads TGTGCCAGCAGAGGCGGGGGGATGGAGCAGTACTTC. It codes for CASRGGGMEQYF.

The chain recombines TRBV10-3 with TRBJ2-1; 8 bases line up with TRBD2. The germline V gene has CDR1 ENHRY and CDR2 SYGVKD. The CDR3 contains 16 residues. After removal of 6 bases from V and 3 bases from J, the junction contained 10 bases not matched to a gene. The CDR3 spells CAIRGGSGNGYNEQFF. CDR3 DNA: TGTGCCATCAGGGGAGGTAGCGGGAATGGCTACAATGAGCAGTTCTTC.